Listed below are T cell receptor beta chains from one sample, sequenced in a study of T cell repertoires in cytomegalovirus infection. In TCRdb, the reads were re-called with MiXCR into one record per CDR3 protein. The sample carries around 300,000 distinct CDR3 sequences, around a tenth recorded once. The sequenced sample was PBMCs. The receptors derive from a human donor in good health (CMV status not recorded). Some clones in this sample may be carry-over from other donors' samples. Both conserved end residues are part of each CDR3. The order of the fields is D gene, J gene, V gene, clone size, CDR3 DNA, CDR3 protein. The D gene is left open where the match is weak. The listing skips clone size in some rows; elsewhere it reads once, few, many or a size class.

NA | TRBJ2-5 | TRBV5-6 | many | TGTGCCAGCAGCTTGGATGGGGGGCCCGAGCCAAAGACCCAGTACTTC | CASSLDGGPEPKTQYF
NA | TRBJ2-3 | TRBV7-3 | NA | TGTGCCAGCAGCTTAGAACTAACGGGCACAGATACGCAGTATTTT | CASSLELTGTDTQYF
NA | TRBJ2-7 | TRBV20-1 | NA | TGCAGTGCCCCCCGAGGGAACTACGAGCAGTACTTC | CSAPRGNYEQYF
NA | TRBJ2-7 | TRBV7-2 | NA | TGTGCCAGCAGCCCGCTTCGGGGGAGAGTGCAGTACTTC | CASSPLRGRVQYF
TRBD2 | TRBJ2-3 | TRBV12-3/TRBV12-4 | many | TGTGCCAGCAGTTTGACTCCGGGACTAGCGGAATATACGCAGTATTTT | CASSLTPGLAEYTQYF
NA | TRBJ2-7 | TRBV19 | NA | TGTGCCACGCGACGGGACAACTACGAGCAGTACTTC | CATRRDNYEQYF
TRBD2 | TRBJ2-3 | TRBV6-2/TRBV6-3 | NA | TGTGCCAGCAGTTACGGGACTACCCGCACAGATACGCAGTATTTT | CASSYGTTRTDTQYF
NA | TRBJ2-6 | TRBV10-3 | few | TGTGCCATCAGAAAGGGCCGGTTGGGGTTCTCTGGGGCCAACGTCCTGACTTTC | CAIRKGRLGFSGANVLTF
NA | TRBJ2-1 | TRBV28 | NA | TGTGCCACCGGATGGACCGGCTCCTACAATGAGCAGTTCTTC | CATGWTGSYNEQFF
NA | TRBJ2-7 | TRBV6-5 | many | TGTGCCAGCGGGGGCCCTCTTGGGGAGCAGTACTTC | CASGGPLGEQYF
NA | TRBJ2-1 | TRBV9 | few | TGTGCCAGCAGCGTAGACGGGGGCCCCTCCTACAATGAGCAGTTCTTC | CASSVDGGPSYNEQFF
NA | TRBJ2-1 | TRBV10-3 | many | TGTGCCATCAGGGCTCCGGGAGCCAACAATGAGCAGTTCTTC | CAIRAPGANNEQFF
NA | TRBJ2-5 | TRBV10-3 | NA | TGTGCCATCAGTGAGTTTAAAGAGACCCAGTACTTC | CAISEFKETQYF
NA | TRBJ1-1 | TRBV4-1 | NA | TGCGCCAGCAGCCAAGACGGACACTCACGGCGGTTCTTT | CASSQDGHSRRFF
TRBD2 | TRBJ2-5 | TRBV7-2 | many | TGTGCCAGCAGCTCCCAAGGGACTAGCGGGGGGTCTTTGGAGACCCAGTACTTC | CASSSQGTSGGSLETQYF
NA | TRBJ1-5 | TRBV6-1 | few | TGTGCCAGCAGTGAAAGGGGGAGCAATCAGCCCCAGCATTTT | CASSERGSNQPQHF
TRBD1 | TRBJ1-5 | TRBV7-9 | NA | TGTGCCAGCAGCGTGACAGGGAACAATCAGCCCCAGCATTTT | CASSVTGNNQPQHF
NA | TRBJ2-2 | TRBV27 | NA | TGTGCCAGCAGTTTTGGAGGAAACACCGGGGAGCTGTTTTTT | CASSFGGNTGELFF
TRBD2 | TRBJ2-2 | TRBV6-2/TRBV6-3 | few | TGTGCCAGCAGTAACGGACTAGCCGGCACCGGGGAGCTGTTTTTT | CASSNGLAGTGELFF
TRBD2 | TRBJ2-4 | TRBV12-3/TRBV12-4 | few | TGTGCCAGCAGCCCCGGACTAGATGGAGCCAAAAACATTCAGTACTTC | CASSPGLDGAKNIQYF
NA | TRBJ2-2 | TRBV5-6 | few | TGTGCCAGCAGCTTGTCGGGGTCGTACACCGGGGAGCTGTTTTTT | CASSLSGSYTGELFF
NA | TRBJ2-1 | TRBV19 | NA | TGTGCCAGTAGTGATGGCGCCAGCTCCTACAATGAGCAGTTCTTC | CASSDGASSYNEQFF